Listed below are T cell receptor beta chains from one sample, sequenced in a study of shared clonotypes between healthy human individuals. The method was immunoSEQ multiplex PCR; TCRdb's version includes in-frame clones alone and lacks a portion of them. This repertoire shows some 2,000,000 clones, 85% to 95% found once; its top ten account for more than 0.1%. The source material was naive CD4+ T cells sorted from blood. The receptors shown here come from a man between 18 and 35 years old in good health. The CDR3 runs from the conserved cysteine through the conserved F or W. Each record gives: clone size, V gene, J gene, D gene, CDR3 DNA, CDR3 protein. D genes are given only for firm matches. Rows may omit the clone size; those that give it use once, few, many or a size class.

>.|TRBV5-4|TRBJ2-1|.
TGTGCCAGCAGCTTGAGGCAGGGTAACTACAATGAGCAGTTCTTC
CASSLRQGNYNEQFF
>once|TRBV30|TRBJ2-2|.
TGTGCAGAGGGCGGGGAGGCCCGGGAGCTGTTTTTT
CAEGGEARELFF
>.|TRBV7-9|TRBJ2-5|TRBD1
TGTGCCAGCAGCGACAGGGTCCAAGAGACCCAGTACTTC
CASSDRVQETQYF
>.|TRBV28|TRBJ1-4|.
TGTGCCAGCAGTCATCATGCAACTAATGAAAAACTGTTTTTT
CASSHHATNEKLFF
>.|TRBV9|TRBJ1-1|TRBD1
TGTGCCAGCAGCCCGCAGGGACAGGGAAACACTGAAGCTTTCTTT
CASSPQGQGNTEAFF
>.|TRBV25-1|TRBJ2-7|TRBD2
TGTGCCAGCAGAGAGACAGGGCTTAGCGGGAGGGCCAACGAGCAGTACTTC
CASRETGLSGRANEQYF
>.|TRBV10-3|TRBJ2-7|TRBD1
TGTGCCATCAGTGAATCCGGGACAGGGGTCTACGAGCAGTACTTC
CAISESGTGVYEQYF
>.|TRBV7-8|TRBJ2-7|.
TGTGCCAGCAGCCCCCAGCAGGACTTCTTCCCGGACGAGCAGTACTTC
CASSPQQDFFPDEQYF
>.|TRBV18|TRBJ2-5|.
TGTGCCAGCTCACCACTTCAGGGCACCGAGACCCAGTACTTC
CASSPLQGTETQYF
>.|TRBV11-2|TRBJ1-1|.
TGTGCCAGCAGCTTGACGGGGTATCAGACCGAAGCTTTCTTT
CASSLTGYQTEAFF
>.|TRBV27|TRBJ1-2|.
TGTGCCAGCAGTTTATCGGGGGGGGCCAGCTATGGCTACACCTTC
CASSLSGGASYGYTF
>.|TRBV7-6|TRBJ1-2|.
TGTGCCAGCAGCTTAGTCAGGCTAACTGGCTACACCTTC
CASSLVRLTGYTF
>.|TRBV19|TRBJ2-5|.
TGTGCCAGTAGTATAGTCGGAGGGGGGCGAGAGACCCAGTACTTC
CASSIVGGGRETQYF
>.|TRBV6-1|TRBJ1-4|.
TGTGCCAGCAGTCCTAGCCCGGGCCCTAATGAAAAACTGTTTTTT
CASSPSPGPNEKLFF
>.|TRBV19|TRBJ1-4|.
TGTGCCAGTAGTCTCGTAGGGAAGGCAACTAATGAAAAACTGTTTTTT
CASSLVGKATNEKLFF
>.|TRBV30|TRBJ2-1|.
TGTGCCTGGAGTAGGAGTAGCGCCAATGAGCAGTTCTTC
CAWSRSSANEQFF
>.|TRBV6-1|TRBJ2-1|TRBD2
TGTGCCAGCAGTGTTAGCGGGTCCCCTAATGAGCAGTTCTTC
CASSVSGSPNEQFF
>.|TRBV6-5|TRBJ1-2|.
TGTGCCAGCAGTTACACGGCCCAGGGGACTGGCTACACCTTC
CASSYTAQGTGYTF
>.|TRBV5-1|TRBJ2-1|.
TGCGCCAGCAGCGCCGCCCCGGCTAGCTACAATGAGCAGTTCTTC
CASSAAPASYNEQFF
>.|TRBV19|TRBJ1-1|TRBD1
TGTGCCAGTAGTATCCGGAGCGGACAGGGCACTGAAGCTTTCTTT
CASSIRSGQGTEAFF
>.|TRBV18|TRBJ2-3|.
TGTGCCAGCTCAAACGGGCTAGCTGCCGATACGCAGTATTTT
CASSNGLAADTQYF
>.|TRBV6-5|TRBJ1-5|TRBD1
TGTGCCAGTAACCCGACAGGGGCCAATCAGCCCCAGCATTTT
CASNPTGANQPQHF
>.|TRBV6-1|TRBJ2-2|.
TGTGCCAGCTTCATCCGAAACACCGGGGAGCTGTTTTTT
CASFIRNTGELFF
>.|TRBV6-1|TRBJ2-2|TRBD2
TGTGCCAGCAGGGGAGGACTAGCTGGCACCGGGGAGCTGTTTTTT
CASRGGLAGTGELFF
>.|TRBV5-4|TRBJ1-3|.
TGTGCCAGCAGCTTGGGCGGGGCGATCTCTGGAAACACCATATATTTT
CASSLGGAISGNTIYF
>.|TRBV18|TRBJ1-4|.
TGTGCCAGCTCCGCGGGGAACAGGCCGAATGAAAAACTGTTTTTT
CASSAGNRPNEKLFF
>.|TRBV27|TRBJ2-2|.
TGTGCCAGCAGTTTGTGGGAGCCGAACACCGGGGAGCTGTTTTTT
CASSLWEPNTGELFF
>.|TRBV7-6|TRBJ2-7|.
TGTGCCAGCAGCTTAGGGGAGGGGGTAACAGGGCAGTACTTC
CASSLGEGVTGQYF
>.|TRBV5-6|TRBJ2-3|TRBD2
TGTGCCAGCAGCTATTTGGTAGCGGGAGACTCGGCAGATACGCAGTATTTT
CASSYLVAGDSADTQYF
>.|TRBV7-9|TRBJ2-3|.
TGTGCCAGCAGCCCCCCCCTGGCCGATGGAGATATTACGCAGTATTTT
CASSPPLADGDITQYF
>.|TRBV9|TRBJ1-2|.
TGTGCCAGCAGCGTCGACGGCTACTATGGCTACACCTTC
CASSVDGYYGYTF
>once|TRBV5-1|TRBJ2-7|.
TGCGCCAGCAGCTACGCCTACGAGCAGTACTTC
CASSYAYEQYF
>.|TRBV5-1|TRBJ2-3|.
TGCGCCAGCAGCTTGGCGTGGGGGGCCCCCACAGATACGCAGTATTTT
CASSLAWGAPTDTQYF
>once|TRBV4-1|TRBJ2-1|.
TGCGCCAGCAGCCACCGGGACACTAATTTCAATGAGCAGTTCTTC
CASSHRDTNFNEQFF
>.|TRBV7-3|TRBJ2-2|.
TGTGCCAGCAGCTTCGCTGGGAAGAACACCGGGGAGCTGTTTTTT
CASSFAGKNTGELFF
>.|TRBV10-1|TRBJ2-3|.
TGCGCCAGCAGTGAGGGCCATCCCACAGATACGCAGTATTTT
CASSEGHPTDTQYF
>.|TRBV7-2|TRBJ1-4|TRBD1
TGTGCCAGCAGTGCAGGGGGAACTAATGAAAAACTGTTTTTT
CASSAGGTNEKLFF
>.|TRBV28|TRBJ2-7|.
TGTGCCAGCAGTTCCCAGGGAGGAAACAATCCCTACGAGCAGTACTTC
CASSSQGGNNPYEQYF
>.|TRBV2|TRBJ1-2|.
TGTGCCAGCAGTGAATCGGGGGGCTATGGCTACACCTTC
CASSESGGYGYTF
>.|TRBV7-8|TRBJ2-5|.
TGTGCCAGCAGCCGGACCCTCCAACAAGAGACCCAGTACTTC
CASSRTLQQETQYF
>.|TRBV6-6|TRBJ1-2|.
TGTGCCAGCAGCCCCGGGGGGGGCAACTATGGCTACACCTTC
CASSPGGGNYGYTF
>.|TRBV12-5|TRBJ2-3|.
TGTGCTAGTGGCAAAGGGGGGACAGATACGCAGTATTTT
CASGKGGTDTQYF
>.|TRBV2|TRBJ1-4|.
TGTGCCAGCAGTGATGACGGACCTAATGAAAAACTGTTTTTT
CASSDDGPNEKLFF
>.|TRBV10-3|TRBJ1-5|.
TGTGCCATCAAAGGACAAAGCAATCAGCCCCAGCATTTT
CAIKGQSNQPQHF
>.|TRBV7-9|TRBJ2-7|TRBD1
TGTGCCAGCAGCTTAGCCCACAGGGGCTCCTACGAGCAGTACTTC
CASSLAHRGSYEQYF
>.|TRBV28|TRBJ1-2|.
TGTGCCAGCAGTTACGGGTATGGCTACACCTTC
CASSYGYGYTF
>.|TRBV29-1|TRBJ2-3|TRBD2
TGCAGCGACCGGACTAGCGGGGGCACAGATACGCAGTATTTT
CSDRTSGGTDTQYF